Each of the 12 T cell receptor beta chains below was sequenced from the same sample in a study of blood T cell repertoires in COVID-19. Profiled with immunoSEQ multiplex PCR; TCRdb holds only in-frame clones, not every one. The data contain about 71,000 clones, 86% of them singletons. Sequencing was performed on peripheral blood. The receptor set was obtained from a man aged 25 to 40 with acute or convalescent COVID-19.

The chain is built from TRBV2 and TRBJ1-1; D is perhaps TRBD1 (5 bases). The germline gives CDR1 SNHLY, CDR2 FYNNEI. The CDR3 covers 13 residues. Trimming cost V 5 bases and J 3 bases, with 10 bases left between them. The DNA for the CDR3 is TGTGCCAGCAGTACGACAGATTACACTGAAGCTTTCTTT. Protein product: CASSTTDYTEAFF.

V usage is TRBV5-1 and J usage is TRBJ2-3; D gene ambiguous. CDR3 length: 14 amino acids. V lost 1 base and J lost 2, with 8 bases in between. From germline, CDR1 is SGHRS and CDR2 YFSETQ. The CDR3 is CASSLTSVTDTQYF. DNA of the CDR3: TGCGCCAGCAGCTTGACATCCGTCACAGATACGCAGTATTTT.

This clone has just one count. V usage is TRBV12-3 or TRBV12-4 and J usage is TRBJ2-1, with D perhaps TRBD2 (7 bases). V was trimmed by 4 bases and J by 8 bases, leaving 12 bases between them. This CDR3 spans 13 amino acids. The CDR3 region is CASSSTGGDEQFF. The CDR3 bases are TGTGCCAGCAGTTCCACGGGGGGCGATGAGCAGTTCTTC.

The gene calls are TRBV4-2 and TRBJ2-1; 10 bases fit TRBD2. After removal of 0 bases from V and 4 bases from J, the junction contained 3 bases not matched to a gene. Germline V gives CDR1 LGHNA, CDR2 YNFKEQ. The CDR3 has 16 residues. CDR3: CASSQDSAGGYNEQFF. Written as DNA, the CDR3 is TGTGCCAGCAGCCAAGATTCAGCGGGAGGGTACAATGAGCAGTTCTTC.

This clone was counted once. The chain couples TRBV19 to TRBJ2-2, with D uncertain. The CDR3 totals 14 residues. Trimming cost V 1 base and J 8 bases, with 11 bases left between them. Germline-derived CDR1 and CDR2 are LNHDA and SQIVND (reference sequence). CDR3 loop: CASSIGPASGELFF. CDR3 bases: TGTGCCAGTAGTATAGGCCCCGCGTCAGGGGAGCTGTTTTTT.

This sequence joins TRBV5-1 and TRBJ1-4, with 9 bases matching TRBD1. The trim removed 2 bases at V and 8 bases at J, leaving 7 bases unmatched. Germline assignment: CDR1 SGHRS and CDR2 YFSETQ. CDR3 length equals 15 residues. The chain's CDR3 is CASSFDPGQGEKLFF. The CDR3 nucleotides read TGCGCCAGCAGCTTTGACCCGGGACAGGGCGAAAAACTGTTTTTT.

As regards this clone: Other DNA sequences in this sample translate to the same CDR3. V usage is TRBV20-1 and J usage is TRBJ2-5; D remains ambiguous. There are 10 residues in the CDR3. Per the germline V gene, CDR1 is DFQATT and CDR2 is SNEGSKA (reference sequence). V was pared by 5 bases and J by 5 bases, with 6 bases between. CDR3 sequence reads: CSAARETQYF. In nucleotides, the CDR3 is TGCAGTGCTGCCCGGGAGACCCAGTACTTC.

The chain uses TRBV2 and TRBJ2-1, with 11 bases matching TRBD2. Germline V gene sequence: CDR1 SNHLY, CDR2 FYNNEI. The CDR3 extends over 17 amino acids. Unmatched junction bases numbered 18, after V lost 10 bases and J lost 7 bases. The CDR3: CATPRGTSGGGRNEQFF. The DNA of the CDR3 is TGTGCCACCCCCCGGGGGACTAGCGGAGGGGGGAGGAATGAGCAGTTCTTC.

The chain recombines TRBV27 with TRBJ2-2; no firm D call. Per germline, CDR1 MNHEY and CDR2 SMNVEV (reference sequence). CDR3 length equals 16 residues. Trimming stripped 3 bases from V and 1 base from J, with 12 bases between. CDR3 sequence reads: CASSFLWLKNTGELFF. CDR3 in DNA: TGTGCCAGCAGTTTTTTATGGCTCAAGAACACCGGGGAGCTGTTTTTT.

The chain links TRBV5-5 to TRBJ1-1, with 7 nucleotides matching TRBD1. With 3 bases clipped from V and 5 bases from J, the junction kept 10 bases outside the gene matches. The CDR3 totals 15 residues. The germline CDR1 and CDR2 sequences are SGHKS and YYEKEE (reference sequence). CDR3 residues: CASSYSLQGWTEAFF. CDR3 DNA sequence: TGTGCCAGCAGCTACAGCTTACAGGGGTGGACTGAAGCTTTCTTT.

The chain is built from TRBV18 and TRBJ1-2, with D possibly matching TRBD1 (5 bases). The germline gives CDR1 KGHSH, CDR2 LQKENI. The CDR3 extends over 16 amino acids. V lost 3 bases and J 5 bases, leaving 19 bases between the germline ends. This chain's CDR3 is CASSPAGTGVGYGYTF. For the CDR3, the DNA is TGTGCCAGCTCACCGGCAGGGACTGGGGTCGGATATGGCTACACCTTC. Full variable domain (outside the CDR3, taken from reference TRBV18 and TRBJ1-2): NAGVMQNPRHLVRRRGQEARLRCSPMKGHSHVYWYRQLPEEGLKFMVYLQKENIIDESGMPKERFSAEFPKEGPSILRIQQVVRGDSAAYFCASSPAGTGVGYGYTFGSGTRLTVV.

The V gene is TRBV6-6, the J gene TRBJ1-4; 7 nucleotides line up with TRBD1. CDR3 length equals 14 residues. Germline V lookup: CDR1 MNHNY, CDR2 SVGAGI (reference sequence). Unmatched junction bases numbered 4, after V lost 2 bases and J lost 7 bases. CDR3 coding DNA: TGTGCCAGCAGTTACCAACAGGGGAGTGAAAAACTGTTTTTT. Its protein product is CASSYQQGSEKLFF.